Described below is a single T cell receptor beta chain sequence and its context. These data come from a study of blood T cell repertoires in COVID-19. About the research overall: Samples of COVID-19 (acute and convalescent) were obtained from the United States, Italy and Spain. In each case, the material was cDNA or gDNA derived from T cells, B-cell-depleted T cells, or PBMCs.

Per the study methods: Reference gene primer amplification yielded estimated nucleated cell counts. Assay: immunoSEQ multiplex PCR; the TCRdb copy retains only in-frame clones and omits some. V, J and clone size are those of that table, while D and trimming were read from the DNA. Of 250,000 to 350,000 clones listed, over 75% are singletons. The sequence was obtained from a man aged 18 to 30 with active or convalescent COVID-19. Material for sequencing was peripheral blood.

The CDR3 region has the DNA TGCGCCAGCAGCTTGGGACAGGGGCTGATCAATGAGCAGTTCTTC. Translating gives CASSLGQGLINEQFF. The chain joins TRBV5-1 to TRBJ2-1; 8 bases are shared with TRBD1. CDR3 size: 15 residues. Germline CDR1 SGHRS, CDR2 YFSETQ. Losses at the gene ends were 0 bases for V and 6 bases for J; bases not matched to a gene: 5.